This record concerns one T cell receptor (beta chain) sequence. What it binds is unknown. The sample originates from a study of cytomegalovirus exposure and HLA in healthy donors. Study-wide results and caveats: The authors later found most CMV-associated TCR beta chains appeared HLA-restricted. Compared with the approximately 700-donor mean, an Asian-associated ancestry cluster reportedly had fewer N-insertions, according to a later analysis.

Germline V gene lookup returns CDR1 LNHDA and CDR2 SQIVND (reference sequence). This CDR3 region has 13 residues. V shed 7 bases and J 7 bases; nucleotides not matched to a gene: 6. PCR primers comprised 60 Vbeta and 13 Jbeta primers. Profiling relied on immunoSEQ multiplex PCR, and the TCRdb table lists in-frame clones only, not all of them. This table lists approximately 140,000 clones. The chain combines TRBV19 with TRBJ1-5; 8 bases align to TRBD1. This receptor was obtained from a woman aged 45-65 years in good health and CMV-seronegative. Sequencing used PBMCs. The CDR3 loop reads CASTRDRSQPQHF. The CDR3, as DNA: TGTGCCAGTACCCGGGACAGGTCCCAGCCCCAGCATTTT.